A single T cell receptor (beta chain) is shown here with its context. Seattle patient enrollment occurred during active infection, with longitudinal follow-up thereafter. The data were produced by immunoSEQ multiplex PCR, yet TCRdb's version contains in-frame clones alone and is incomplete. Of 150,000 to 200,000 clones detected, roughly 80% appear once; the ten largest clones hold about 0.95%. CDR1 is ENHRY and CDR2 is SYGVKD in the germline V gene. CDR3 length: 14 residues. Trimming cost V 2 bases and J 5 bases, with 10 bases left between them. The data were taken from a study of blood T cell repertoires in COVID-19.

The genes are TRBV10-3 and TRBJ2-1; the D gene is possibly TRBD2 (5 bases). Material: peripheral blood. This sequence originates from a man between 60 and 70 years old with COVID-19, enrolled during active disease. CDR3 nucleotides: TGTGCCATCAGTGAGACGCGGCGGGACAATGAGCAGTTCTTC. Translated: CAISETRRDNEQFF.